The 29 T cell receptor beta chains below were found in one sample sequenced in a study of vaccination effects on CD4 cells after COVID-19. Libraries were prepared by immunoSEQ multiplex PCR; TCRdb keeps only in-frame clonotypes and omits some of them. The data show tens of thousands of clones, 55% to 85% seen once. Expansion with viral peptide pools was applied to antigen-specific CD4+ T cells by the ViraFEST assay prior to sequencing. At the end of about 10 days of culture, CD4+ T cells were isolated. All study participants received two doses of BNT162b2 or mRNA-1273 vaccine. These receptors' antigens are unknown. The starting material was CD4+ T cells from PBMCs cultured with HCoV-229E spike peptides, obtained after COVID-19 vaccination. These receptors were taken from a human donor who received a COVID-19 vaccine.

The J gene is TRBJ1-2, the V gene TRBV5-1, with no clear D. Looked up from germline, CDR1 is SGHRS and CDR2 is YFSETQ. Trimming removed 2 bases at V and 4 bases at J, with 9 bases between. The CDR3 extends over 13 amino acids. CDR3 sequence reads: CASSFSQTYGYTF. CDR3 DNA: TGCGCCAGCAGCTTTTCTCAAACCTATGGCTACACCTTC. Full variable domain (rest looked up from reference TRBV5-1 and TRBJ1-2): KAGVTQTPRYLIKTRGQQVTLSCSPISGHRSVSWYQQTPGQGLQFLFEYFSETQRNKGNFPGRFSGRQFSNSRSEMNVSTLELGDSALYLCASSFSQTYGYTFGSGTRLTVV.

This chain joins TRBV5-1 and TRBJ2-2, with TRBD1 identical over 7 bases. Germline-derived CDR1 and CDR2 are SGHRS and YFSETQ. The CDR3 length is 14 residues. V was pared by 5 bases and J by 1 base, with 2 bases of the junction left unmatched. The CDR3 sequence is CASRQGLNTGELFF. The CDR3 DNA reads as TGCGCCAGCAGACAGGGGCTGAACACCGGGGAGCTGTTTTTT.

This clone came up a few times. The chain uses TRBV10-3 and TRBJ2-3, with D unclear. This CDR3 has 11 residues. The ends were cut back, 3 bases at V and 11 bases at J, with 9 bases in the middle. Looked up from germline, CDR1 is ENHRY and CDR2 is SYGVKD. CDR3 nucleotides: TGTGCCATCAGTGAAAAGGGCCAGCAGTATTTT. Its translation is CAISEKGQQYF.

The rearrangement uses TRBV3-1 (or the pseudogene TRBV3-2) and TRBJ2-5, with D perhaps matching TRBD1 (5 bases). Germline lookup yields CDR1 LGHDT and CDR2 YNNKEL (reference sequence). V lost 4 bases and J lost 2, with 11 bases in between. The CDR3 is made up of 14 amino acids. CDR3 residues: CASSPLRDQETQYF. The CDR3 DNA reads as TGTGCCAGCAGCCCTCTCAGGGATCAAGAGACCCAGTACTTC.

This clone occurred a few times. The chain uses TRBV11-2 and TRBJ2-5, with D unclear. The CDR3 length is 12 residues. The germline gives CDR1 SGHAT, CDR2 FQNNGV. V was trimmed by 2 bases and J by 0 bases, leaving 1 base between them. In nucleotides, the CDR3 is TGTGCCAGCAGCTTAAACCAAGAGACCCAGTACTTC. Translating it yields CASSLNQETQYF.

This clone is a singleton in its sample. The gene calls are TRBV2 and TRBJ1-2, with 11 bases matching TRBD1. The CDR3 totals 17 residues. The V and J ends lost 5 bases and 4 bases, in that order; junction bases with no gene match: 12. CDR1 is SNHLY and CDR2 is FYNNEI in the germline V gene. The CDR3 sequence is CASSLRPGTGGSYGYTF. As DNA, the CDR3 is TGTGCCAGCAGTTTACGTCCCGGGACAGGGGGTAGCTATGGCTACACCTTC.

The count of this clone is one. The chain has TRBV15 and TRBJ2-7, with TRBD2 matching 8 bases. The CDR3 runs to 13 residues. V lost 0 bases and J lost 7; bases outside the gene matches: 2. Germline lookup yields CDR1 LNHNV and CDR2 YYDKDF (reference sequence). The CDR3 region is CATSRDRGGEQYV. In DNA form, the CDR3 reads TGTGCCACCAGCAGAGATCGGGGGGGTGAGCAGTACGTC.

This chain links TRBV7-2 with TRBJ1-5; a possible D gene is TRBD1 (5 bases). The V and J ends lost 5 bases and 2 bases respectively, with 10 bases between them. In germline, CDR1 is SGHTA, CDR2 FQGNSA. This CDR3 comprises 14 residues. Here the CDR3 reads CASSLGGGNQPQHF. The CDR3 nucleotides are TGTGCCAGCAGCCTTGGGGGTGGCAATCAGCCCCAGCATTTT. Drawing the rest from reference TRBV7-2 and TRBJ1-5, the complete variable domain is GAGVSQSPSNKVTEKGKDVELRCDPISGHTALYWYRQSLGQGLEFLIYFQGNSAPDKSGLPSDRFSAERTGGSVSTLTIQRTQQEDSAVYLCASSLGGGNQPQHFGDGTRLSIL.

This clone showed up just a few times. DNA for the CDR3: TGTGCCAGTAGTATAGTTCGGGACACCGGGGAGCTGTTTTTT. This translates into CASSIVRDTGELFF. The genes are TRBV19 and TRBJ2-2; no clear D gene. The CDR3 runs to 14 residues. Trimming removed 1 base at V and 3 bases at J, with 6 bases between. Germline values: CDR1 LNHDA, CDR2 SQIVND (reference sequence).

In nucleotides, the CDR3 is TGCGCCAGCAGCTTTCGACTAGCGGGGAACCTCGGCACAGATACGCAGTATTTT. The encoded protein is CASSFRLAGNLGTDTQYF. V usage is TRBV5-1 and J usage is TRBJ2-3; 11 nucleotides align to TRBD2. Germline V lookup: CDR1 SGHRS, CDR2 YFSETQ. V lost 2 bases to trimming and J lost 1 base; unmatched junction nucleotides: 9. This CDR3 comprises 18 residues.

V usage is TRBV5-1 and J usage is TRBJ2-6, with D possibly matching TRBD2 (5 bases). Germline V gene lookup returns CDR1 SGHRS and CDR2 YFSETQ. CDR3 length: 17 residues. V was shortened by 1 base and J by 2 bases, with 13 bases between the two germline ends. Here the CDR3 DNA reads TGCGCCAGCAGCTTGCTTGGTGTCGGGGCTGGGGCCAACGTCCTGACTTTC. This sequence encodes CASSLLGVGAGANVLTF. Drawing the rest from reference TRBV5-1 and TRBJ2-6, the complete variable domain is KAGVTQTPRYLIKTRGQQVTLSCSPISGHRSVSWYQQTPGQGLQFLFEYFSETQRNKGNFPGRFSGRQFSNSRSEMNVSTLELGDSALYLCASSLLGVGAGANVLTFGAGSRLTVL.

This clone was picked up a small number of times. CDR3 in amino acids: CASSWRQAKNTEAFF. CDR3 bases: TGTGCCAGCAGCTGGAGACAGGCTAAGAACACTGAAGCTTTCTTT. The chain recombines TRBV5-5 with TRBJ1-1; weak D call: TRBD1 (6 bases). The CDR3 has 15 residues. Germline V gene lookup returns CDR1 SGHKS and CDR2 YYEKEE (reference sequence). V lost 3 bases to trimming and J lost 1 base, with 13 bases between them.

V and J are TRBV11-1 and TRBJ2-2, with D possibly matching TRBD1 (5 bases). Germline V gene sequence: CDR1 SGHAT, CDR2 FQDESV (reference sequence). V lost 8 bases to trimming and J lost 1 base, with 11 bases between them. This CDR3 spans 14 amino acids. In nucleotides, the CDR3 is TGTGCCAGCCGTGGCAGGGTGAACACCGGGGAGCTGTTTTTT. Translation gives CASRGRVNTGELFF.

The chain is built from TRBV19 and TRBJ2-5, with TRBD2 identical over 14 bases. The CDR3 has 16 amino acids. V lost 5 bases to trimming and J lost 5 bases; unmatched junction nucleotides: 7. The germline V gene encodes CDR1 LNHDA and CDR2 SQIVND (reference sequence). In DNA, the CDR3 is TGTGCCAGTAGTCGCCAGGGACTAGCGGGGGATGAGACCCAGTACTTC. Translated: CASSRQGLAGDETQYF.

The genes are TRBV24-1 and TRBJ1-5; possible D gene TRBD1, 6 bases. Germline assignment: CDR1 KGHDR and CDR2 SFDVKD. Trimming removed 3 bases from V and 2 bases from J, with 16 bases in between. CDR3 size: 17 residues. This chain's CDR3 is CATSDRPPGDGNQPQHF. The DNA of the CDR3 is TGTGCCACCAGTGATCGGCCCCCAGGGGATGGCAATCAGCCCCAGCATTTT.

The chain joins TRBV6-4 to TRBJ2-3; 9 nucleotides line up with TRBD1. Germline values: CDR1 MRHNA, CDR2 SNTAGT. The CDR3 runs 17 residues. Trimming at V came to 4 bases and at J to 3 bases, leaving 11 bases not matched to a gene. CDR3 DNA: TGTGCCAGCAGTGCCCTACCGACAGGGGGAGGTACAGATACGCAGTATTTT. Protein sequence: CASSALPTGGGTDTQYF.

This chain joins TRBV20-1 and TRBJ1-1, with TRBD1 identical over 8 bases. Trimming removed 5 bases from V and 0 bases from J; junction bases left unmatched: 8. This CDR3 has 15 residues. Germline V CDR1 and CDR2: DFQATT, SNEGSKA (reference sequence). The chain's CDR3 is CSARGQGHLNTEAFF. In DNA form, the CDR3 reads TGCAGTGCTCGTGGACAGGGACACCTGAACACTGAAGCTTTCTTT.

The chain recombines TRBV7-9 with TRBJ1-1; no clear D gene. Looked up from germline, CDR1 is SEHNR and CDR2 is FQNEAQ (reference sequence). CDR3 size: 13 residues. V lost 2 bases and J 1 base, leaving 5 bases between the germline ends. The DNA of the CDR3 is TGTGCCAGCAGCTTACGGGAGAACACTGAAGCTTTCTTT. This sequence encodes CASSLRENTEAFF.

This chain links TRBV5-1 with TRBJ2-2; TRBD1 or TRBD2 may be the D gene (5 bases each). Trimming took 2 bases from V and 0 from J, leaving 8 bases between them. There are 15 residues in the CDR3. The germline V gene encodes CDR1 SGHRS and CDR2 YFSETQ. The CDR3, as DNA: TGCGCCAGCAGCTTCGGGACCCCGAACACCGGGGAGCTGTTTTTT. It encodes CASSFGTPNTGELFF.

A few counts support this clone. This chain connects TRBV2 to TRBJ1-4; 7 bases are a match to TRBD1. The CDR3 is 14 residues long. Trimming cost V 6 bases and J 6 bases; bases outside gene matches: 7. Germline V CDR1 and CDR2: SNHLY, FYNNEI. CDR3 in amino acids: CASRKRTGDEKLFF. For the CDR3, the DNA is TGTGCCAGCAGAAAAAGAACAGGGGATGAAAAACTGTTTTTT.

J is TRBJ1-1 and V is TRBV5-1; 7 bases align to TRBD1. Looked up from germline, CDR1 is SGHRS and CDR2 is YFSETQ. Unmatched junction bases numbered 6, after V lost 0 bases and J lost 10 bases. The CDR3 length is 13 residues. The CDR3 sequence: CASSLDRGGLAFF. DNA for the CDR3: TGCGCCAGCAGCTTGGACAGGGGAGGTTTAGCTTTCTTT.

The V and J genes are TRBV20-1 and TRBJ2-3; no reliable D call. CDR3 length: 11 amino acids. Trimming cost V 1 base and J 6 bases, with 5 bases left between them. Germline V lookup: CDR1 DFQATT, CDR2 SNEGSKA (reference sequence). In nucleotides, the CDR3 is TGCAGTGCTAGAGTTTCGGATACGCAGTATTTT. Its protein product is CSARVSDTQYF.

This sequence joins TRBV4-1 and TRBJ2-5; possibly TRBD2 for D (6 bases). With 0 bases removed from V and 0 bases from J, the gap between germline ends came to 8 bases. The germline CDR1 and CDR2 sequences are MGHRA and YSYEKL. The CDR3 sequence is 15 residues long. The CDR3 loop is CASSQDPGDQETQYF. DNA of the CDR3: TGCGCCAGCAGCCAAGATCCGGGGGACCAAGAGACCCAGTACTTC.

The rearrangement links TRBV2 to TRBJ2-1; 13 nucleotides agree with TRBD2. CDR1 and CDR2 from the germline V gene are SNHLY and FYNNEI. V was clipped by 1 base and J by 12 bases; unmatched bases: 6. The CDR3 sequence is 15 residues long. The CDR3 DNA is TGTGCCAGCAGTGAAGGGACTAGCGGGGGAACCAGGCAGTTCTTC. It codes for CASSEGTSGGTRQFF.

The genes are TRBV29-1 and TRBJ1-2; D possibly corresponds to TRBD1 (6 bases). The CDR3 has 12 residues. CDR1 and CDR2 from the germline V gene are SQVTM and ANQGSEA. V lost 2 bases and J 3 bases, leaving 7 bases between the germline ends. The CDR3 region is CSVESGDYGYTF. CDR3 nucleotide sequence: TGCAGCGTTGAATCAGGGGACTATGGCTACACCTTC. The variable domain in full, with the rest retrieved from reference TRBV29-1 and TRBJ1-2, is SAVISQKPSRDICQRGTSLTIQCQVDSQVTMMFWYRQQPGQSLTLIATANQGSEATYESGFVIDKFPISRPNLTFSTLTVSNMSPEDSSIYLCSVESGDYGYTFGSGTRLTVV.

This sequence joins TRBV6-5 and TRBJ1-2; weak D call: TRBD1 (6 bases). CDR1 is MNHEY, CDR2 SVGAGI, per germline. Trimming took off 3 bases at V and 1 base at J, with 9 bases between the two ends. This CDR3 is built from 14 residues. This chain's CDR3 is CASSYTGYNYGYTF. The CDR3 DNA sequence: TGTGCCAGCAGTTATACAGGGTATAACTATGGCTACACCTTC.

This clone was observed once. The V and J genes are TRBV3-1 (or the pseudogene TRBV3-2) and TRBJ2-3; D is ambiguous. In germline, CDR1 is LGHDT, CDR2 YNNKEL (reference sequence). The CDR3 runs to 13 residues. V lost 4 bases and J lost 4, with 9 bases in between. CDR3 sequence reads: CASSPSYPDTQYF. DNA for the CDR3: TGTGCCAGCAGCCCATCTTACCCAGATACGCAGTATTTT.

The chain has TRBV6-5 and TRBJ1-2; D gene ambiguous. The CDR3 length is 12 residues. Trimming left V 2 bases short and J 4 bases short, with 5 bases between. Germline CDR1 and CDR2: MNHEY and SVGAGI. In DNA form, the CDR3 reads TGTGCCAGCAGTTACGGCTTCTATGGCTACACCTTC. It specifies CASSYGFYGYTF.

The rearrangement joins TRBV6-5 to TRBJ1-3; D remains ambiguous. Germline V gene lookup returns CDR1 MNHEY and CDR2 SVGAGI. V lost 7 bases and J lost 0, with 13 bases in between. The CDR3 contains 15 residues. CDR3 loop: CASTRPLSSGNTIYF. The CDR3 nucleotides read TGTGCCAGCACCCGCCCCTTGAGCTCTGGAAACACCATATATTTT.